The 5 T cell receptor beta chains presented below share a single source sample, sequenced in a study of cytomegalovirus exposure and HLA in healthy donors. Researchers ran the PCR with 60 Vbeta and 13 Jbeta primers. The method was immunoSEQ multiplex PCR; TCRdb's version includes in-frame clones alone and lacks a portion of them. The sample records over 75,000 clones, roughly 10% being singletons. Sample: PBMCs. These receptors were collected from a man aged 50 to 59 in good health and CMV-seropositive.

The chain combines TRBV6-1 with TRBJ2-7, with 11 bases identical to TRBD1. The junction had 7 bases not matched to a gene; V was cut back by 9 bases and J by 3 bases. The CDR3 has 14 residues. The V gene's germline CDR1 is MNHNS and CDR2 SASEGT. In DNA, the CDR3 is TGTGCCAGTCGGGGACAGGGGGGTTTCTACGAGCAGTACTTC. Protein product: CASRGQGGFYEQYF.

This clone was seen a few times. This chain connects TRBV29-1 to TRBJ1-1; 7 nucleotides match TRBD1. The CDR3 runs 14 residues. Per germline, CDR1 SQVTM and CDR2 ANQGSEA. Trimming removed 7 bases from V and 1 base from J; junction bases left unmatched: 9. The chain's CDR3 is CSAPRTGWNTEAFF. Written as DNA, the CDR3 is TGCAGCGCCCCGAGGACAGGTTGGAACACTGAAGCTTTCTTT.

CDR3 sequence (DNA): TGCGCCAGCAGCCGGGTTGCAGGGGCGGGGGGCACAGATACGCAGTATTTT. It is translated as CASSRVAGAGGTDTQYF. This chain uses TRBV5-1 with TRBJ2-3; D is perhaps TRBD2 (7 bases). Germline V gene sequence: CDR1 SGHRS, CDR2 YFSETQ. CDR3 length: 17 amino acids. Trimming took off 4 bases at V and 1 base at J, with 19 bases between the two ends.

The CDR3 loop is CASSLNPAGGSDTQYF. CDR3 DNA: TGTGCCAGCAGCTTAAACCCAGCGGGAGGTTCGGATACGCAGTATTTT. This chain links TRBV7-2 with TRBJ2-3; 9 bases fit TRBD2. CDR3 length equals 16 residues. CDR1 is SGHTA and CDR2 is FQGNSA in the germline V gene. With V trimmed by 2 bases and J by 6 bases, 9 bases remained unmatched.

The chain combines TRBV7-3 with TRBJ2-3, with D possibly matching TRBD2 (7 bases). Trimming removed 2 bases from V and 5 bases from J, with 11 bases in between. CDR1 is SGHTA and CDR2 is FQGTGA in the germline V gene. CDR3 length: 14 amino acids. CDR3 sequence: CASSLAGAEDTQYF. CDR3 bases: TGTGCCAGCAGCTTAGCGGGGGCGGAAGATACGCAGTATTTT.